This TCR beta chain was sequenced in a study of T-cell memory formation after mild COVID-19. This clonotype was counted many times. TCRdb re-derived calls from the 5' RACE reads in MiXCR, one entry per CDR3 protein. The table shows fewer than 15,000 distinct CDR3 sequences, with roughly 14% occurring only once. The CDR3 loop spans 12 amino acids. Germline CDR1 and CDR2: MDHEN and SYDVKM. V was shortened by 3 bases and J by 8 bases, with 9 bases between the two germline ends. The material sequenced was PBMCs or a T cell subset sorted from them (not recorded which). The receptor comes from a man between 18 and 29 years old who had mild COVID-19 (a few samples of this study predate the infection). Cell type and time point are not known. The V gene is TRBV28, the J gene TRBJ2-3; D might be TRBD2 (6 bases). CDR3 nucleotides: TGTGCCAGCAGTTTGGGGGGTCCTACGCAGTATTTT. Its protein is CASSLGGPTQYF. The full variable domain, its missing parts supplied by reference TRBV28 and TRBJ2-3, is DVKVTQSSRYLVKRTGEKVFLECVQDMDHENMFWYRQDPGLGLRLIYFSYDVKMKEKGDIPEGYSVSREKKERFSLILESASTNQTSMYLCASSLGGPTQYFGPGTRLTVL.